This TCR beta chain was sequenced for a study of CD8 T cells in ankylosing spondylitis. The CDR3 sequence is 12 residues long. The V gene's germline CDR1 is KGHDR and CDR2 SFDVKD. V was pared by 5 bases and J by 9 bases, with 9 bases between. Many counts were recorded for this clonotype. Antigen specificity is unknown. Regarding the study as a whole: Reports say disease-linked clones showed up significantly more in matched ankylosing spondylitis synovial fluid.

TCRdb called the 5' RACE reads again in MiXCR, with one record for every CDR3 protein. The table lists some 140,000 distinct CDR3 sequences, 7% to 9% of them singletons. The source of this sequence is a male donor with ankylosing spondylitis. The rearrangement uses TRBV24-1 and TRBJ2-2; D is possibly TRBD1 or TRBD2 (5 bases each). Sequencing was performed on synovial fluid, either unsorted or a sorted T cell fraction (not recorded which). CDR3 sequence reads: CATSGRGRELFF. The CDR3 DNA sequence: TGTGCCACCAGTGGCCGGGGCCGGGAGCTGTTTTTT.